This T cell receptor beta chain emerged from a study of cytomegalovirus exposure and HLA in healthy donors. Each of the donors was a healthy bone marrow donor. Details on this clone: Its antigen is currently unknown.

There are 15 residues in the CDR3. Germline assignment: CDR1 MGHRA and CDR2 YSYEKL. The V end lost 1 base, the J end lost 5 bases, and 14 bases lay between the germline ends. Study-level findings and limits: The later analysis indicated that the majority of CMV-associated TCR beta chains appeared HLA-restricted. Further analysis, carried out later, found HLA-associated TCR beta chains more clonally expanded than equally common other chains. In an earlier analysis, productive rearrangement rates for most beta V segments clustered near 87% or 30%.

PCR was performed using 60 Vbeta and 13 Jbeta primers. The repertoire was sequenced with immunoSEQ multiplex PCR; TCRdb's copy has only in-frame clones and lacks some. This repertoire shows about 120,000 clones, 7% to 9.5% found once; its top ten account for around 6.1%. This receptor was identified in a woman between 40 and 50 years old in good health and CMV-seropositive. Sequencing was performed on PBMCs. The chain employs TRBV4-1 and TRBJ1-2; D not certain. CDR3 sequence reads: CASSQGQDSRYGYTF. The CDR3 DNA reads as TGCGCCAGCAGCCAAGGGCAGGATAGTCGGTATGGCTACACCTTC.